This entry is about one T cell receptor (beta chain). This specimen belongs to a study of cytotoxic CD8 clonotypes in ibrutinib-treated CLL. Sequencing used immunoSEQ multiplex PCR; TCRdb keeps in-frame clones, though not all of them. The sample has some 310,000 clones; around four fifths are singletons. V was pared by 2 bases and J by 2 bases, with 6 bases of the junction left unmatched. Germline CDR1 reads KGHSH; CDR2 reads LQKENI. The CDR3 is 16 amino acids. Sequences were derived from PBMCs, sampled before ibrutinib treatment. The clonotype was recovered from a human donor with chronic lymphocytic leukemia. V is TRBV18 and J is TRBJ2-3, with 8 bases aligning to TRBD1. The CDR3 sequence is CASSPTGGPPTDTQYF. The CDR3 bases are TGTGCCAGCTCACCAACAGGGGGGCCACCCACAGATACGCAGTATTTT.